This is a list of T cell receptor beta chains from one sample in a study of vaccination and CD4 T cells after COVID-19. Antigens for these TCRs are unknown. In TCRdb, the PCR reads were re-called with MiXCR into one record per CDR3 protein. Seen here are 15,000 to 20,000 distinct CDR3 sequences, roughly two fifths observed once, and the top ten hold 7.2%. The sample consisted of CD4+ T cells from blood, cultured in vitro, taken after SARS-CoV-2 vaccination. The receptors stem from a human donor who had recovered from COVID-19. CDR3s include the opening cysteine and the closing phenylalanine or tryptophan. The D gene is left open where the match is weak. A clone size is listed for some rows: how often the clone was seen (once, few, many), or a class if it is expanded.

V,size,D,J,DNA,CDR3
TRBV20-1,NA,NA,TRBJ2-7,TGCAGTGCTAGAGATGGGGAACTAGAATTGCACGAGCAGTACTTC,CSARDGELELHEQYF
TRBV7-2,few,NA,TRBJ1-3,TGTGCCAGCATCAAGAGGGGGGCGGCTGGAAACACCATATATTTT,CASIKRGAAGNTIYF
TRBV11-1,few,NA,TRBJ1-1,TGTGCCAGCACCCACGCCGGGGGTTCTGAAGCTTTCTTT,CASTHAGGSEAFF
TRBV19,few,TRBD1,TRBJ1-2,TGTGCCAGTAGACTGGACAGGGAGGATGGCTACACCTTC,CASRLDREDGYTF
TRBV7-3,NA,TRBD1,TRBJ2-1,TGTGCCAGCAGCTACCGGGACAGTTACAATGAGCAGTTCTTC,CASSYRDSYNEQFF
TRBV20-1,few,TRBD1,TRBJ1-5,TGCAGTGCTAGAGAGAACAGGGGGGTTCAGCCCCAGCATTTT,CSARENRGVQPQHF
TRBV29-1,few,NA,TRBJ2-3,TGCAGCGTTGACTTTGGGGGCCCGCAGTATTTT,CSVDFGGPQYF
TRBV29-1,NA,NA,TRBJ2-1,TGCGAGGCCCGGGGTTCCTACAATGAGCAGTTCTTC,CEARGSYNEQFF
TRBV20-1,few,NA,TRBJ2-7,TGCAGTGCTAGGCCGTTTCGGCCAGCACTTCACGAGCAGTACTTC,CSARPFRPALHEQYF
TRBV11-2,NA,TRBD1,TRBJ2-1,TGTGCCAGCAGCCAGGGGGCTAGGACGCAGTTCTTC,CASSQGARTQFF
TRBV20-1,NA,TRBD1,TRBJ1-2,TGCAGTGCTAGATCCGGGACAGGGGGCAACTATGGCTACACCTTC,CSARSGTGGNYGYTF
TRBV20-1,few,NA,TRBJ1-3,TGCAGTGTCAGCGGGGGCTCTGGAAACACCATATATTTT,CSVSGGSGNTIYF
TRBV7-2,NA,NA,TRBJ1-1,TGTGCCAGCAGCGCCCGACAGAGGCTCGGCACTGAAGCTTTCTTT,CASSARQRLGTEAFF
TRBV7-8,medium-sized,NA,TRBJ1-5,TGTGCCAGCAGCTTAGAAGGTCAACAGGGTATAAATCAGCCCCAGCATTTT,CASSLEGQQGINQPQHF
TRBV6-2/TRBV6-3,NA,NA,TRBJ1-1,TGTGCCAGCAGAACGGGAGCAGGGATGAACACTGAAGCTTTCTTT,CASRTGAGMNTEAFF
TRBV20-1,NA,NA,TRBJ2-2,TGCAGTGCTAGCCGCGGGACGAACACCGGGGAGCTGTTTTTT,CSASRGTNTGELFF
TRBV5-3,NA,TRBD2,TRBJ2-7,TGTGCCAGAAGCTTGGTGAGTCGGGAGGTCCACTACGAGCAGTACTTC,CARSLVSREVHYEQYF
TRBV6-1,NA,TRBD1,TRBJ1-1,TGTGCCAGCAGGCCGACCCGGACAGGAACTGAAGCTTTCTTT,CASRPTRTGTEAFF
TRBV5-8,few,NA,TRBJ1-5,TGTGCCAGCAGCCGGGTGGGTGCGAGCAATCAGCCCCAGCATTTT,CASSRVGASNQPQHF
TRBV20-1,few,NA,TRBJ2-4,TGCAGTGCTAGAGCCCAGCAGAGCAAAAACATTCAGTACTTC,CSARAQQSKNIQYF
TRBV10-3,NA,NA,TRBJ1-2,TGTGCCATCAGTGACCTATTAGGGCGGCAAAGGTGGATTAACTATGGCTACACCTTC,CAISDLLGRQRWINYGYTF
TRBV7-2,few,TRBD2,TRBJ2-7,TGTGCCAGCAGTGCGGGACTAGTGAACTCCTACGAGCAGTACTTC,CASSAGLVNSYEQYF
TRBV15,few,NA,TRBJ1-6,TGTGCCACCAGCAGAGATTTAACAGATTCACCCCTCCACTTT,CATSRDLTDSPLHF
TRBV27,NA,TRBD1,TRBJ1-1,TGTGCCAGCAGTTTCCTGACAGGGACTGAAGCTTTCTTT,CASSFLTGTEAFF
TRBV6-2/TRBV6-3,few,NA,TRBJ2-3,TGTGCCAGCAGCCCTGTAGTTACCCCCTTAGGCACAGATACGCAGTATTTT,CASSPVVTPLGTDTQYF
TRBV4-3,few,TRBD2,TRBJ2-5,TGCGCCAGCAGCCCGGGACTACAAGAGACCCAGTACTTC,CASSPGLQETQYF
TRBV2,NA,NA,TRBJ1-1,TGTGCCAGCAGTCCCACAGGGATTGGGACTGAAGCTTTCTTT,CASSPTGIGTEAFF
TRBV27,NA,NA,TRBJ2-6,TGTGCCAGCAGCCGTGACTGGTCTGGGGCCAACGTCCTGACTTTC,CASSRDWSGANVLTF
TRBV7-2,few,NA,TRBJ2-7,TGTGCCAGCAGCCCGGGGGACAGAGCCTACGAGCAGTACTTC,CASSPGDRAYEQYF
TRBV27,NA,TRBD1,TRBJ1-2,TGTGCCAGCCAACCACGACAGGGGCAGAACTATGGCTACACCTTC,CASQPRQGQNYGYTF
TRBV6-5,few,TRBD1,TRBJ2-3,TGTGCCAGCAGTTACAGGGGACAGCGCACAGATACGCAGTATTTT,CASSYRGQRTDTQYF
TRBV6-1,NA,NA,TRBJ1-1,TGTGCCAGCAGACGGTTGGGCACTGAAGCTTTCTTT,CASRRLGTEAFF
TRBV30,NA,NA,TRBJ1-1,TGTGCCTGGAGTCGGAGCCCCGCTGAAGCTTTCTTT,CAWSRSPAEAFF
TRBV20-1,NA,TRBD1,TRBJ1-6,TGCAGTGCTAGTAGACAGGGGGAATCACCCCTCCACTTT,CSASRQGESPLHF
TRBV19,NA,TRBD1,TRBJ2-7,TGTGCCAGTAGCCGATCCCTACCGGGACAGGGTTACGAGACCTACGAGCAGTACTTC,CASSRSLPGQGYETYEQYF
TRBV28,few,TRBD1,TRBJ1-2,TGTGCCAGCACGACAGGGGGCGTCATTGGCTACACCTTC,CASTTGGVIGYTF
TRBV20-1,few,NA,TRBJ2-3,TGCAGTGCTAGACGGGGCACAGATACGCAGTATTTT,CSARRGTDTQYF
TRBV20-1,few,TRBD1,TRBJ1-1,TGCAGTGCTAGAGGAGACAGGGTCAACACTGAAGCTTTCTTT,CSARGDRVNTEAFF
TRBV20-1,NA,NA,TRBJ1-2,TGCAGTGCTAGAGCCGGCCAGCGACTTGCCCGATGGGGTGGCTACACCTTC,CSARAGQRLARWGGYTF
TRBV19,NA,NA,TRBJ2-5,TGTGCCAGTAGTCCTGCCGAGCGGCAAGAGACCCAGTACTTC,CASSPAERQETQYF
TRBV19,NA,NA,TRBJ2-1,TGTGCCAGTAGTATAGACAGGAGCTCCTACAATGAGCAGTTCTTC,CASSIDRSSYNEQFF
TRBV4-2,NA,TRBD2,TRBJ2-5,TGTGCCAGCAGCCAATCTCTGAGGACTAGCGGTGCAGAGACCCAGTACTTC,CASSQSLRTSGAETQYF